This TCR beta chain was identified during a study of T-cell memory formation after mild COVID-19. TCRdb reanalysed the 5' RACE reads using MiXCR and keeps one entry per CDR3 protein. The table shows about 470,000 distinct CDR3 sequences, with approximately 25% occurring only once. The receptor was derived from an adult woman who had mild COVID-19 (a few samples of this study predate the infection). Cell type and time point are not known. The sample comprised PBMCs or a T cell subset sorted from them (not recorded which).

The CDR3 coding sequence is TGTGCCAGCAGCCAAGTTGGTAGGATGAGAAACAATGAGCAGTTCTTC. The encoded protein is CASSQVGRMRNNEQFF. This sequence joins TRBV14 and TRBJ2-1; D is undetermined. The CDR3 is made up of 16 amino acids. Per germline, CDR1 SGHDN and CDR2 FVKESK. Trimming left V 1 base short and J 5 bases short, with 15 bases between. The full variable domain, its missing parts supplied by reference TRBV14 and TRBJ2-1, is EAGVTQFPSHSVIEKGQTVTLRCDPISGHDNLYWYRRVMGKEIKFLLHFVKESKQDESGMPNNRFLAERTGGTYSTLKVQPAELEDSGVYFCASSQVGRMRNNEQFFGPGTRLTVL.